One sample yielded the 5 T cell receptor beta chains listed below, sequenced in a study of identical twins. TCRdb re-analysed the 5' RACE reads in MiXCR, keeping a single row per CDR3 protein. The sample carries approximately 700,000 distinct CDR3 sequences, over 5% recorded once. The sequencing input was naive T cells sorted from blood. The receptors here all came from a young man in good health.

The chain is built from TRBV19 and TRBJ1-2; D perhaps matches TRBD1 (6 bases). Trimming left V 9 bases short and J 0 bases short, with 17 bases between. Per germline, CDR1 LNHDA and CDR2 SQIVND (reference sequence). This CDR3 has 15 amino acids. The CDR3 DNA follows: TGTGCCAGCGCCTCCACAGGGTCTGCTAACTATGGCTACACCTTC. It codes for CASASTGSANYGYTF. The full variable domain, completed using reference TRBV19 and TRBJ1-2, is DGGITQSPKYLFRKEGQNVTLSCEQNLNHDAMYWYRQDPGQGLRLIYYSQIVNDFQKGDIAEGYSVSREKKESFPLTVTSAQKNPTAFYLCASASTGSANYGYTFGSGTRLTVV.

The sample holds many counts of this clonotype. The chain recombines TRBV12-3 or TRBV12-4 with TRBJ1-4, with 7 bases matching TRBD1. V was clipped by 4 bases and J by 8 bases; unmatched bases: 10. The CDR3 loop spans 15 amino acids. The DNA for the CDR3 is TGTGCCAGCAGTTGGAGGGGGCCGGCAGACGAAAAACTGTTTTTT. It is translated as CASSWRGPADEKLFF.

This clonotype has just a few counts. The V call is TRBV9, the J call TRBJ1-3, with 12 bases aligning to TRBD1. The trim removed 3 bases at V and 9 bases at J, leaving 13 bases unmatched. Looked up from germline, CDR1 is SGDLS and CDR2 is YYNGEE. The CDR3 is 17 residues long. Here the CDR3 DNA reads TGTGCCAGCAGCGGAGCCGGGACAGGGGGCGATTGGGGCACCATATATTTT. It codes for CASSGAGTGGDWGTIYF.

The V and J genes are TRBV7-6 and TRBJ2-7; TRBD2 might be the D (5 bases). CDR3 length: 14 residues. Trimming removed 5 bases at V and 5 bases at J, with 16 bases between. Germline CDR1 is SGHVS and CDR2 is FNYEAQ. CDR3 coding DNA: TGTGCCAGCAGCAGGACTCCCGAAAAGGACGAGCAGTACTTC. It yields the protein CASSRTPEKDEQYF.

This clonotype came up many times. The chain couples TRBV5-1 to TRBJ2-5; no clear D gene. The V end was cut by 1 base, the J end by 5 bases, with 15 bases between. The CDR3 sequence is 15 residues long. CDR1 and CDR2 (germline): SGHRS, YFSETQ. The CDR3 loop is CASSLPIAVGETQYF. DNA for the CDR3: TGCGCCAGCAGCTTGCCCATCGCTGTCGGCGAGACCCAGTACTTC.